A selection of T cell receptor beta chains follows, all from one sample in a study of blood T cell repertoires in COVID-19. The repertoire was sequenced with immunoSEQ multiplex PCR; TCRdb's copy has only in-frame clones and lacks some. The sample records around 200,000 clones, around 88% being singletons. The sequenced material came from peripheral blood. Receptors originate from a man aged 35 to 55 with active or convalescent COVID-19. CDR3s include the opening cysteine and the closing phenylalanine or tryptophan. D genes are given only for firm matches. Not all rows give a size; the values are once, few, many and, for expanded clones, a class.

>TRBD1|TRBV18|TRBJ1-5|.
TGTGCCAGCTCACCACCCGGGACAGGGAAAGGCAATCAGCCCCAGCATTTT
CASSPPGTGKGNQPQHF
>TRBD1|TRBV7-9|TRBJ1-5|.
TGTGCCAGCAGCCGGGGACAGCTCAATCAGCCCCAGCATTTT
CASSRGQLNQPQHF
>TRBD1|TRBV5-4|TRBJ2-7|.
TGTGCCAGCAGCTTGGGGGGACAGGGGATAACCTACGAGCAGTACTTC
CASSLGGQGITYEQYF
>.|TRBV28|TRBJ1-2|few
TGTGCCAGCAGTACTGGACAGCCCGATAACTATGGCTACACCTTC
CASSTGQPDNYGYTF
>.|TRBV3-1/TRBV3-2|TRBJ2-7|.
TGTGCCAGCAGCTTGAACTCGTACCGCTACGAGCAGTACTTC
CASSLNSYRYEQYF
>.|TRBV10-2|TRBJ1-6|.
TGCGCCAGCAGGGGACAAGTTAATTCACCCCTCCACTTT
CASRGQVNSPLHF
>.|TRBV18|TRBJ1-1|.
TGTGCCAGCTCACCACCCAGTCAGTCTGGTGAAGCTTTCTTT
CASSPPSQSGEAFF
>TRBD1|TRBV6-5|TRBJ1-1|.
TGTGCCAGCAGTCCGGGGACAGGACGTGAAGCTTTCTTT
CASSPGTGREAFF
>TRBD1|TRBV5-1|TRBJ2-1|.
TGCGCCAGCAGCTGGGGACAGAGCTCCTACAATGAGCAGTTCTTC
CASSWGQSSYNEQFF
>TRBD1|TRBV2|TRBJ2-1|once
TGTGCCAGCAGGATGCGGCCCCATCGGGCCAAGGGGGCTGACTACAATGAGCAGTTCTTC
CASRMRPHRAKGADYNEQFF
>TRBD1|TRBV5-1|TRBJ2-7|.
TGCGCCAGCAGCATGACAGGGGGCATTGCCTACGAGCAGTACTTC
CASSMTGGIAYEQYF
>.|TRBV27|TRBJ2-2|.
TGTGCCAGCAGTGAACTAGGGGGGGCGGCCGGGGAGCTGTTTTTT
CASSELGGAAGELFF
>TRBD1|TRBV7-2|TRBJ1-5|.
TGTGCCAGCAGCACACGACAGGGGCGCGATCAGCTCCAGCATTTT
CASSTRQGRDQLQHF
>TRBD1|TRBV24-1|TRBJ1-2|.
TGTGCCACCAGTGAGAGTTCTATTGACAGGGGTCTACGTGGCTACACCTTC
CATSESSIDRGLRGYTF
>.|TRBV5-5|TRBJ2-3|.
TGTGCCAGCAGCTTGTCGGGTTTTGGGAGAGATACGCAGTATTTT
CASSLSGFGRDTQYF
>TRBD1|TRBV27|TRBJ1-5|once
TGTGCCAGCAGTGCAACCGGGACAGGGGTACGTCAGCCCCAGCATTTT
CASSATGTGVRQPQHF
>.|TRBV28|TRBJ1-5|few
TGTGCCAGCAGGGAAGAACAGGGAAGGAACAATCAGCCCCAGCATTTT
CASREEQGRNNQPQHF
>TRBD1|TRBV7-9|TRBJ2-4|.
TGTGCCAGCAGCCCGGGACAGGGCGCGAACATTCAGTACTTC
CASSPGQGANIQYF
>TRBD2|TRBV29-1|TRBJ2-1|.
TGCAGCGTTGCCTTACTAGCGGAGCGTGGGGGTGAGCAGTTCTTC
CSVALLAERGGEQFF
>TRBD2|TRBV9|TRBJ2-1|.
TGTGCCAGCAGCGGATGGGGAGGGTCTGGTGAGCAGTTCTTC
CASSGWGGSGEQFF
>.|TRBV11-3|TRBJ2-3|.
TGTGCCAGCCTTATGGGCCCAGACACAGATACGCAGTATTTT
CASLMGPDTDTQYF
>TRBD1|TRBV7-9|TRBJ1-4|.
TGTGCCAGCAGCTTCCAGGACAGGGGCAGGGGACTGTTTTTT
CASSFQDRGRGLFF
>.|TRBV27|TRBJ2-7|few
TGTGCCAGCAGTTTCCAGGGGAGCAACCACGAGCAGTACTTC
CASSFQGSNHEQYF
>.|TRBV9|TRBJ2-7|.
TGTGCCAGCAGCGTAGGATTCGGACAGACCTACGAGCAGTACTTC
CASSVGFGQTYEQYF
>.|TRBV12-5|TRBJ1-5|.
TGTGCTAGTTGCAGGGGCGGCAATCAGCCCCAGCATTTT
CASCRGGNQPQHF
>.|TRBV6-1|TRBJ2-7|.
TGTGCCAGCAGTGAGACGGGAACCTACTACGAGCAGTACTTC
CASSETGTYYEQYF
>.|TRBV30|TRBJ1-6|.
TGTGCCTGGGCCCCCTGGCACCTGATTGATTCACCCCTCCACTTT
CAWAPWHLIDSPLHF
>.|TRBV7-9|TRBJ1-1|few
TGTGCCAGCAGCATAACTCAGGGTATTCTCCCTGAAGCTTTCTTT
CASSITQGILPEAFF
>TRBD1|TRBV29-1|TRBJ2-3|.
TGCAGCGTTGGGGCAGGGGGAATAACAGATACGCAGTATTTT
CSVGAGGITDTQYF
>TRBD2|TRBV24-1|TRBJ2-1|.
TGTGCCACCAGTGGCCTCGGGCTAGCGGGAGGCCATAGCTCCTACAATGAGCAGTTCTTC
CATSGLGLAGGHSSYNEQFF
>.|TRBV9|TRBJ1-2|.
TGTGCCAGCAGCGCCCAAGGGAGCGGCTACACCTTC
CASSAQGSGYTF
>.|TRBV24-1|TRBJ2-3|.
TGTGCCACCAGCCACACTACCACAGATACGCAGTATTTT
CATSHTTTDTQYF
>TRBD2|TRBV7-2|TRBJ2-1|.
TGTGCCAGCAGCCGGACTAGCGGGGGTGGGAACAATGAGCAGTTCTTC
CASSRTSGGGNNEQFF
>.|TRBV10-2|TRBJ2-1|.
TGCGCCAGCAGTGAGTCATCAGAGCGGAGCTCGTTCTTC
CASSESSERSSFF
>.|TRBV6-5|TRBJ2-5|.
TGTGCCAGCAGAGGGACGGGAGTGGAGACCCAGTACTTC
CASRGTGVETQYF
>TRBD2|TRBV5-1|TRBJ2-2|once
TGCGCCAGCAGCTTGGTGGTTAGCGGGGGAACCGGGGAGCTGTTTTTT
CASSLVVSGGTGELFF
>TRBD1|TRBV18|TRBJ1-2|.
TGTGCCAGCTCGGAGGGGGCCTCTAACTATGGCTACACCTTC
CASSEGASNYGYTF
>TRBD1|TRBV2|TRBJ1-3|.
TGTGCCAGCAGCCAAGACGGACAGGGGGCTGGAAACACCATATATTTT
CASSQDGQGAGNTIYF
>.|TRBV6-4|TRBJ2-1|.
TGTGCCAGCAGTGAGGCTAGCATTGGCGAGCAGTTCTTC
CASSEASIGEQFF
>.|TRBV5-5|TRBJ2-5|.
TGTGCCAGCAGCTTCTTAAAGCAGAGTGCGGGAGAGACCCAGTACTTC
CASSFLKQSAGETQYF